This TCR beta chain originates from a study of T cell changes during pregnancy in multiple sclerosis. With 0 bases removed from V and 4 bases from J, the gap between germline ends came to 22 bases. The CDR3 is made up of 19 amino acids. CDR1 is LGHNA and CDR2 is YNFKEQ in the germline V gene. The protocol was immunoSEQ multiplex PCR, while the TCRdb copy is restricted to in-frame clones and leaves out a portion. The sample includes over 45,000 clones, 80% to 95% seen only once; the top ten take around 2.1%. The chain links TRBV4-2 to TRBJ2-1, with a tentative D call TRBD1 (6 bases). This receptor was taken from a female donor with multiple sclerosis, enrolled in a pregnancy study. The sequences come from peripheral blood, collected in the third trimester of pregnancy. The CDR3 loop is CASSQDGATGRNPYNEQFF. For the CDR3, the DNA is TGTGCCAGCAGCCAAGATGGGGCAACAGGGCGGAACCCATACAATGAGCAGTTCTTC.